The T cell receptor beta chain described here comes from a study of blood T cell repertoires in COVID-19. Study in general: There were acute and convalescent COVID-19 samples, and they came from the United States, Italy and Spain. T cells, B-cell-depleted T cells, or PBMCs supplied cDNA or gDNA.

In the original analysis: Amplified reference gene primers provided the basis for estimating nucleated cell counts. Produced via immunoSEQ multiplex PCR; TCRdb's table is partial and in-frame only. V, J and clone size derive from that table, while D and trimming were established from the DNA sequence. The table shows 140,000 or so clones, with approximately 89% occurring only once. After removal of 4 bases from V and 0 bases from J, the junction contained 5 bases not matched to a gene. The CDR3 contains 15 residues. The germline V gene encodes CDR1 KGHSH and CDR2 LQKENI. This receptor was taken from a man aged 60 to 75 with active or convalescent COVID-19. Sample: peripheral blood. V usage is TRBV18 and J usage is TRBJ1-1, with 7 nucleotides matching TRBD1. CDR3 residues: CASSRDRAMNTEAFF. The CDR3 nucleotides are TGTGCCAGCTCACGCGACAGGGCCATGAACACTGAAGCTTTCTTT.